Below, 16 T cell receptor beta chains from the same sample are listed, as sequenced in a study of lymphopenia after photon versus proton radiotherapy. Produced via immunoSEQ multiplex PCR; TCRdb's table is partial and in-frame only. Of under 35,000 clones detected, 80% to 90% appear once; the ten largest clones hold 6.6%. Sample: peripheral blood, taken from a patient treated with proton-based radiotherapy. The receptors originated from a woman aged 70 to 79 with pancreatic cancer. Some clones in this sample may be carry-over from other donors' samples.

The chain is built from TRBV21-1 and TRBJ2-7; the table's D gene call, TRBD2, was not cross checked with the DNA. TRBV21-1 is a pseudogene locus. The CDR3 totals 14 residues. For the CDR3, the DNA is TGTGCCAGCAGCAGAATTTTCGCGGGACGCGAGCAGTACTTC. It yields the protein CASSRIFAGREQYF.

The genes are TRBV5-6 and TRBJ1-1; D remains ambiguous. This CDR3 has 15 amino acids. Germline values: CDR1 SGHDT, CDR2 YYEEEE. V lost 2 bases, J lost 0 bases, and 11 bases lay in between. The CDR3 protein is CASSFPRGMNTEAFF. The CDR3 DNA reads as TGTGCCAGCAGCTTCCCACGGGGAATGAACACTGAAGCTTTCTTT.

This clone was observed a single time. The chain employs TRBV5-1 and TRBJ1-1, with TRBD1 as a possible D gene (5 bases). The CDR3 is 17 residues long. Germline lookup yields CDR1 SGHRS and CDR2 YFSETQ. Deletions cut 0 bases from V and 0 bases from J, with 15 bases between. The CDR3 region is CASSLVFQTEMNTEAFF. The CDR3 DNA is TGCGCCAGCAGCTTGGTCTTTCAGACAGAGATGAACACTGAAGCTTTCTTT. Full variable domain (remainder filled in from reference TRBV5-1 and TRBJ1-1): KAGVTQTPRYLIKTRGQQVTLSCSPISGHRSVSWYQQTPGQGLQFLFEYFSETQRNKGNFPGRFSGRQFSNSRSEMNVSTLELGDSALYLCASSLVFQTEMNTEAFFGQGTRLTVV.

This chain uses TRBV2 with TRBJ1-5; D perhaps matches TRBD1 (6 bases). The germline CDR1 and CDR2 sequences are SNHLY and FYNNEI. This CDR3 is 15 amino acids long. Between the trimmed V and J ends, which lost 7 bases and 0 bases, there was a span of 13 bases. CDR3 sequence reads: CASKEDSYSNQPQHF. CDR3 nucleotides: TGTGCCAGCAAGGAGGACAGTTATAGCAATCAGCCCCAGCATTTT.

This chain joins TRBV2 and TRBJ1-5; no clear D. CDR3 length: 13 residues. From germline, CDR1 is SNHLY and CDR2 FYNNEI. Trimming left V 8 bases short and J 2 bases short, with 10 bases between. The CDR3, as DNA: TGTGCCAGCGGAAAGGAAGGCAATCAGCCCCAGCATTTT. It encodes CASGKEGNQPQHF.

This chain connects TRBV7-2 to TRBJ1-3; no definite D call. Trimming took off 2 bases at V and 0 bases at J, with 11 bases between the two ends. The CDR3 has 16 amino acids. The germline gives CDR1 SGHTA, CDR2 FQGNSA. The chain's CDR3 is CASSLYNLHSGNTIYF. Here the CDR3 DNA reads TGTGCCAGCAGCTTATACAACCTACACTCTGGAAACACCATATATTTT.

The chain uses TRBV6-9 and TRBJ1-5, with unresolved D. Trimming removed 6 bases at V and 3 bases at J, with 9 bases between. Germline CDR1 reads MNHGY; CDR2 reads SVAAGI. CDR3 length: 13 amino acids. The CDR3 sequence is CASSQYPNQPQHF. CDR3 nucleotides: TGTGCCAGCAGCCAGTACCCCAATCAGCCCCAGCATTTT.

The J gene is TRBJ2-5, the V gene TRBV25-1; D tentatively fits TRBD1 or TRBD2 (5 bases each). The ends were cut back, 3 bases at V and 3 bases at J, with 11 bases in the middle. Germline CDR1 reads MGHDK; CDR2 reads SYGVNS. This CDR3 region has 14 residues. CDR3: CASSEGDGEETQYF. CDR3 bases: TGTGCCAGCAGTGAGGGGGACGGGGAAGAGACCCAGTACTTC. The full variable domain, completed using reference TRBV25-1 and TRBJ2-5, is EADIYQTPRYLVIGTGKKITLECSQTMGHDKMYWYQQDPGMELHLIHYSYGVNSTEKGDLSSESTVSRIRTEHFPLTLESARPSHTSQYLCASSEGDGEETQYFGPGTRLLVL.

This chain uses TRBV2 with TRBJ2-7; 8 bases fit TRBD2. CDR1 is SNHLY and CDR2 is FYNNEI in the germline V gene. V lost 5 bases, J lost 6 bases, and 12 bases stayed unmatched. The CDR3 loop spans 15 amino acids. The CDR3 DNA is TGTGCCAGCAGTTCCAAGCAAGGGACTAGTGCCGAGCAGTACTTC. It codes for CASSSKQGTSAEQYF.

The CDR3 sequence is CASSPPRLNQPQHF. Here the CDR3 DNA reads TGTGCCAGCAGCCCTCCTAGGCTCAATCAGCCCCAGCATTTT. This chain uses TRBV6-1 with TRBJ1-5; D gene ambiguous. V was clipped by 6 bases and J by 3 bases, with 12 bases between them. Germline CDR1 is MNHNS and CDR2 is SASEGT. CDR3 size: 14 residues.

The rearrangement uses TRBV28 and TRBJ1-1; the match to TRBD1 covers 10 bases. CDR3 size: 18 residues. V shed 4 bases and J 6 bases; nucleotides not matched to a gene: 17. The germline V gene encodes CDR1 MDHEN and CDR2 SYDVKM. The CDR3 sequence: CASSYWLPGGQGVAEAFF. The CDR3 bases are TGTGCCAGCAGTTATTGGTTGCCAGGAGGACAGGGGGTGGCTGAAGCTTTCTTT.

The chain recombines TRBV6-5 with TRBJ1-4, with D uncertain. This CDR3 has 14 residues. From germline, CDR1 is MNHEY and CDR2 SVGAGI. Trimming took off 6 bases at V and 0 bases at J, with 8 bases between the two ends. The chain's CDR3 is CASSYVSTNEKLFF. CDR3 nucleotides: TGTGCCAGCAGCTACGTCTCAACTAATGAAAAACTGTTTTTT.

This clone came up once. The DNA for the CDR3 is TGTGCCAGCAGCTCACAGGTGGGCACCGGGGAGCTGTTTTTT. As protein: CASSSQVGTGELFF. The chain is built from TRBV5-4 and TRBJ2-2; perhaps TRBD1 as D (5 bases). V gave up 3 bases and J gave up 4 bases, with 10 bases separating them. CDR1 is SGHNT, CDR2 YYREEE, per germline (reference sequence). The CDR3 has 14 amino acids.

The gene calls are TRBV28 and TRBJ2-7; 10 positions match TRBD1. The length of the CDR3 is 15 residues. The V gene's germline CDR1 is MDHEN and CDR2 SYDVKM. J was trimmed by 5 bases and V by 10 bases; bases with no gene match: 14. The CDR3 protein is CAMARGPGQGNEQYF. In nucleotides, the CDR3 is TGTGCCATGGCCCGCGGACCGGGACAGGGGAACGAGCAGTACTTC.

This chain uses TRBV19 with TRBJ2-5, with 8 nucleotides matching TRBD1. The last part of the DNA fits TRBJ2-7 better; the J call may be wrong. The V gene's germline CDR1 is LNHDA and CDR2 SQIVND (reference sequence). The length of the CDR3 is 15 residues. CDR3 protein: CASSTGQGAFYEQYF. DNA of the CDR3: TGTGCCAGTAGTACCGGACAGGGTGCTTTTTACGAGCAGTACTTC.

The chain combines TRBV19 with TRBJ1-5; no reliable D call. The germline V gene has CDR1 LNHDA and CDR2 SQIVND (reference sequence). V gave up 3 bases and J gave up 7 bases, with 10 bases separating them. This CDR3 is 13 amino acids long. The CDR3 sequence is CASSINSPQPQHF. The CDR3 DNA is TGTGCCAGTAGTATTAATTCCCCCCAGCCCCAGCATTTT.